One sample yielded the 3 T cell receptor beta chains listed below, sequenced in a study of regulatory T cells in long-lasting Graves disease. Arm-PCR of CDR3 regions and iRepertoire HTBI primers were the basis on which TCR beta libraries were built. TCRdb fed the multiplex PCR reads into MiXCR, producing one record per CDR3 protein. The table records more than 400,000 distinct CDR3 sequences, around 15% of them present only once. Time point described: newly diagnosed GD, antithyroid drugs for less than 3 months. Extracted RNA from PBMCs served as the source of the TCR library. Another study also made use of these data, one on T cells in Graves' hyperthyroidism and ophthalmopathy.

Sample: peripheral blood mononuclear cells (PBMCs), taken at new diagnosis, from a patient treated with antithyroid drugs. The origin of the receptors is a man between 40 and 49 years old with Graves disease.

This clonotype appeared many times. The V call is TRBV15, the J call TRBJ2-7; 13 bases agree with TRBD2. The CDR3 spans 16 residues. After removal of 0 bases from V and 4 bases from J, the junction contained 3 bases not matched to a gene. In germline, CDR1 is LNHNV, CDR2 YYDKDF (reference sequence). The chain's CDR3 is CATSREGLAGRYEQYF. The CDR3 region has the DNA TGTGCCACCAGCAGAGAGGGACTAGCGGGACGGTACGAGCAGTACTTC.

Many counts were recorded for this clonotype. The chain combines TRBV11-2 with TRBJ2-7; D unresolved. CDR1 is SGHAT, CDR2 FQNNGV, per germline. The V gene lost 5 bases and the J gene lost 3 bases, with 20 bases spanning the gap. The CDR3 contains 16 residues. The CDR3 nucleotides are TGTGCCAGCAGCGACCCCGAGGTTGCTCTCGTCTACGAGCAGTACTTC. It specifies CASSDPEVALVYEQYF.

This clonotype has a handful of counts. This sequence joins TRBV7-6 and TRBJ2-7; TRBD2 matches at 8 bases. Germline CDR1 SGHVS, CDR2 FNYEAQ. V shed 4 bases, J shed 7 bases, and the junction held 12 bases outside the gene matches. CDR3 length: 15 residues. CDR3 DNA: TGTGCCAGCAGCTATAATAGCGGGACCCCCGGGGAGCAGTACTTC. Amino acid sequence: CASSYNSGTPGEQYF.